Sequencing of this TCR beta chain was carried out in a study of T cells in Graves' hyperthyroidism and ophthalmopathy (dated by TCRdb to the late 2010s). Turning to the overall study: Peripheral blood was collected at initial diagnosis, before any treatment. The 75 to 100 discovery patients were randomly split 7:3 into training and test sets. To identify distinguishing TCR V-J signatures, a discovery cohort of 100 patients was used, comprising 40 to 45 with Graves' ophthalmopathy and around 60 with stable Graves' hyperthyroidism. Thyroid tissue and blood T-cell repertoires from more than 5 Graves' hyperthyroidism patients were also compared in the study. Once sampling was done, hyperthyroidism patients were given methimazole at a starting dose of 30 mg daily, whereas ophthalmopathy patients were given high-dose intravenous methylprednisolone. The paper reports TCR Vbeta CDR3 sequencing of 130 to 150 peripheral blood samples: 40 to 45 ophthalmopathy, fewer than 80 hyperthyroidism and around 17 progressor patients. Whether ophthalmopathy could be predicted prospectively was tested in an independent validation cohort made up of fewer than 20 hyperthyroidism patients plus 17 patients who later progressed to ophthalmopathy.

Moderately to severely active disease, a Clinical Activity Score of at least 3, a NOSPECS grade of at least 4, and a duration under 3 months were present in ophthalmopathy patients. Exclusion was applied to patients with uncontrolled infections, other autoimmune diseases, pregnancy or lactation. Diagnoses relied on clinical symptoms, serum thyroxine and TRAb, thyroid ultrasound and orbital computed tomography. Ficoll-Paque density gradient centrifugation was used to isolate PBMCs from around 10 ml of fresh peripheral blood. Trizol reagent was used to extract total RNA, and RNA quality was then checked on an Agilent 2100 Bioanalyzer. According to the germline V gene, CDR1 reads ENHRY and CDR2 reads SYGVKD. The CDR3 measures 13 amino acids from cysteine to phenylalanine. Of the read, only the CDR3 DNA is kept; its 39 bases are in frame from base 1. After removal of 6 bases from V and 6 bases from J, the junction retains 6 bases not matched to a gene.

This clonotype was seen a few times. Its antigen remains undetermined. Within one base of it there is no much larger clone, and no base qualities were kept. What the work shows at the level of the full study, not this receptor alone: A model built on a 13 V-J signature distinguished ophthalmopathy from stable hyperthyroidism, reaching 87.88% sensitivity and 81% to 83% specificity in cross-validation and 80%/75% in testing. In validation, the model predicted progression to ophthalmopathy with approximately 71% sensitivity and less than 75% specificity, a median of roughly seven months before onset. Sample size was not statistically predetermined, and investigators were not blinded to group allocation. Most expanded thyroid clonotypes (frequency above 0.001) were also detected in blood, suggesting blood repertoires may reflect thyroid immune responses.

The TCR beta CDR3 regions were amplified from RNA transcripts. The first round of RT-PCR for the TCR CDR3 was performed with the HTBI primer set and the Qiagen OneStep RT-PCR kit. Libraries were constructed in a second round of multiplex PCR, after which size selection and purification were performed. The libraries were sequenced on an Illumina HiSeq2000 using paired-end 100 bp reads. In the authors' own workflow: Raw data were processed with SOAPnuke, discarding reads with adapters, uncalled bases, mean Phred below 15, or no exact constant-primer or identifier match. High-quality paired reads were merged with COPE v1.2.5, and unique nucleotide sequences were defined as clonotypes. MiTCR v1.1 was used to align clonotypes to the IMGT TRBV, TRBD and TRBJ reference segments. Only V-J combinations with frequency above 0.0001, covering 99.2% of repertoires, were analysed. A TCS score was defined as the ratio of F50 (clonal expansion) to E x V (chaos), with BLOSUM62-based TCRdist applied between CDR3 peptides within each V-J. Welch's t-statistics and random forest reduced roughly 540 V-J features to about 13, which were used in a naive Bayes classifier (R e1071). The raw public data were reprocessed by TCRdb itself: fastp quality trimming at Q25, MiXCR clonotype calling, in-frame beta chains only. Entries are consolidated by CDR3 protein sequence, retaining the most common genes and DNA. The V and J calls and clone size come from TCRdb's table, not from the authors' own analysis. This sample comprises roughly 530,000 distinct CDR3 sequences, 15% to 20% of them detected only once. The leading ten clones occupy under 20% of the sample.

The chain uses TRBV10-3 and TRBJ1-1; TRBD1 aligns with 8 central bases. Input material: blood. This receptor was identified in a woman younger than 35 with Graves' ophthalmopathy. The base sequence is TGTGCCATCAGCCCGGGACAGGTTCCTGAAGCTTTCTTT. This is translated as CAISPGQVPEAFF.